These T cell receptor beta chains were read from a single sample in a study of memory CD8 T cells in hepatitis C reinfection. Profiling relied on immunoSEQ multiplex PCR, and the TCRdb table lists in-frame clones only, not all of them. The table includes tens of thousands of clones, approximately 87% detected once. Specimen: naive CD8+ T cells sorted from blood. These receptors came from a man between 18 and 29 years old with hepatitis C virus infection. The CDR3 runs from the conserved cysteine through the conserved F or W. Fields, in order: J gene, D gene, V gene, CDR3 length, clone size, CDR3 protein, CDR3 DNA. D genes are given only for firm matches. A row's size may be missing; if present it is once, few, many or a size class.

j_gene: TRBJ2-5
d_gene: TRBD2
v_gene: TRBV4-2
len: 16
abundance: NA
CDR3aa: CASSQGTSGMEETQYF
CDR3nt: TGTGCCAGCAGCCAGGGGACTAGCGGGATGGAAGAGACCCAGTACTTC

j_gene: TRBJ2-1
d_gene: TRBD2
v_gene: TRBV7-8
len: 19
abundance: NA
CDR3aa: CASSPRLAGGQTSYNEQFF
CDR3nt: TGTGCCAGCAGCCCAAGACTAGCGGGGGGGCAAACCTCCTACAATGAGCAGTTCTTC

j_gene: TRBJ1-1
d_gene: TRBD1
v_gene: TRBV7-9
len: 15
abundance: NA
CDR3aa: CASSPRDSLNTEAFF
CDR3nt: TGTGCCAGCAGCCCCAGGGACAGCTTGAACACTGAAGCTTTCTTT

j_gene: TRBJ1-1
d_gene: NA
v_gene: TRBV6-6
len: 12
abundance: NA
CDR3aa: CASKAAETEAFF
CDR3nt: TGTGCCAGCAAAGCGGCCGAAACTGAAGCTTTCTTT

j_gene: TRBJ1-6
d_gene: NA
v_gene: TRBV27
len: 13
abundance: NA
CDR3aa: CASSLAGESPLHF
CDR3nt: TGTGCCAGCAGTTTGGCGGGGGAATCACCCCTCCACTTT

j_gene: TRBJ2-1
d_gene: TRBD2
v_gene: TRBV10-3
len: 15
abundance: once
CDR3aa: CAISESISGSDEQFF
CDR3nt: TGTGCCATCAGTGAGTCGATTAGCGGGAGTGATGAGCAGTTCTTC

j_gene: TRBJ2-4
d_gene: TRBD2
v_gene: TRBV4-1
len: 15
abundance: NA
CDR3aa: CASSKLAGAKNIQYF
CDR3nt: TGCGCCAGCAGCAAACTAGCGGGAGCAAAAAACATTCAGTACTTC

j_gene: TRBJ2-2
d_gene: TRBD2
v_gene: TRBV5-6
len: 18
abundance: NA
CDR3aa: CASSLYGTSGIWAGELFF
CDR3nt: TGTGCCAGCAGCTTGTATGGGACTAGCGGGATTTGGGCCGGGGAGCTGTTTTTT

j_gene: TRBJ2-1
d_gene: TRBD2
v_gene: TRBV4-1
len: 15
abundance: NA
CDR3aa: CASRPTSGANNEQFF
CDR3nt: TGCGCCAGCAGACCGACTAGCGGGGCAAACAATGAGCAGTTCTTC

j_gene: TRBJ1-6
d_gene: NA
v_gene: TRBV28
len: 16
abundance: NA
CDR3aa: CASSPRQADDNSPLHF
CDR3nt: TGTGCCAGCAGTCCGAGACAGGCGGATGATAATTCACCCCTCCACTTT

j_gene: TRBJ1-2
d_gene: NA
v_gene: TRBV6-1
len: 18
abundance: once
CDR3aa: CASSDLSTLQGTVYGYTF
CDR3nt: TGTGCCAGCAGTGACCTATCTACTTTACAGGGAACGGTCTATGGCTACACCTTC

j_gene: TRBJ2-5
d_gene: NA
v_gene: TRBV27
len: 15
abundance: NA
CDR3aa: CASSLWPGTIETQYF
CDR3nt: TGTGCCAGCAGTTTATGGCCCGGGACAATAGAGACCCAGTACTTC

j_gene: TRBJ2-1
d_gene: TRBD2
v_gene: TRBV7-2
len: 15
abundance: NA
CDR3aa: CASKWTSGIDNEQFF
CDR3nt: TGTGCCAGCAAGTGGACTAGCGGGATCGACAATGAGCAGTTCTTC

j_gene: TRBJ2-1
d_gene: TRBD2
v_gene: TRBV5-4
len: 17
abundance: NA
CDR3aa: CASSFGLAGGNRNEQFF
CDR3nt: TGTGCCAGCAGCTTCGGACTAGCGGGAGGGAATAGAAATGAGCAGTTCTTC